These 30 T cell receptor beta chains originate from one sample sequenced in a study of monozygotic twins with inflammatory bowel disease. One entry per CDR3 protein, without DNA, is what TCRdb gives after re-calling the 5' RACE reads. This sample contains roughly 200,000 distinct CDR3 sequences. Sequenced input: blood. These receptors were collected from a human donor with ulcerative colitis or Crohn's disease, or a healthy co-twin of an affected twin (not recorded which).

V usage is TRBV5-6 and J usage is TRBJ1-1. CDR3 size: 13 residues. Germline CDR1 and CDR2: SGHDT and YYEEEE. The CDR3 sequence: CASSGGWNTEAFF.

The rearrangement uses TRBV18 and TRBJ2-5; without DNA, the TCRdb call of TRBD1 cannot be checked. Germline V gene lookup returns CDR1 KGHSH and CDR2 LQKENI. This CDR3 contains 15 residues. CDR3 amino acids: CASSAGQIYQETQYF.

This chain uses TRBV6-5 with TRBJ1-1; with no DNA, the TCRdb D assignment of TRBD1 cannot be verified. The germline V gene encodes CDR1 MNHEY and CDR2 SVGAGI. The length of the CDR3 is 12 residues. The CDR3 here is CASSYSRGGAFF.

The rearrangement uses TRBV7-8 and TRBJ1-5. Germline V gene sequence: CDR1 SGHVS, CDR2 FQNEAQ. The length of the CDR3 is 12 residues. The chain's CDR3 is CASSLDNQPQHF.

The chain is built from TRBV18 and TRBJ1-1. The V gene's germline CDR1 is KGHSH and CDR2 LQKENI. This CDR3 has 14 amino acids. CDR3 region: CASSPSRLNTEAFF.

CDR3 loop: CASVLNTGELFF. The chain combines TRBV23-1 with TRBJ2-2. TRBV23-1 is recorded as an ORF, its role being uncertain. The CDR3 has 12 residues.

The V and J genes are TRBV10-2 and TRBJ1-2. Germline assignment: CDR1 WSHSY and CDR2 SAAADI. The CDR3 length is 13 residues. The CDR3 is CASSERTAYGYTF.

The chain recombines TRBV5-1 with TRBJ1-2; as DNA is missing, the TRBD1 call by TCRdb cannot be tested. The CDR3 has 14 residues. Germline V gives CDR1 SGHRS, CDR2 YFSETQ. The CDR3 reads CASSFSDRNYGYTF. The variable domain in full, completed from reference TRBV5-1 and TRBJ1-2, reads KAGVTQTPRYLIKTRGQQVTLSCSPISGHRSVSWYQQTPGQGLQFLFEYFSETQRNKGNFPGRFSGRQFSNSRSEMNVSTLELGDSALYLCASSFSDRNYGYTFGSGTRLTVV.

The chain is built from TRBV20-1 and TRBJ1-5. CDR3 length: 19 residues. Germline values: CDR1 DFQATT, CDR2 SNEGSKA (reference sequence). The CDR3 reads CSARAPGTADTFSNQPQHF.

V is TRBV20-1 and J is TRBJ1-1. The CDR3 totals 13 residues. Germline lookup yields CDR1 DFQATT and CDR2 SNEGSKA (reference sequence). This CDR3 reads CSARMKQNTEAFF.

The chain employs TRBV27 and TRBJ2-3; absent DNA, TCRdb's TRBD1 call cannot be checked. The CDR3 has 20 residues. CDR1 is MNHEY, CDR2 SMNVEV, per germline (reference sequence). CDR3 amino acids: CASRLNFTPRGRFSTDTQYF.

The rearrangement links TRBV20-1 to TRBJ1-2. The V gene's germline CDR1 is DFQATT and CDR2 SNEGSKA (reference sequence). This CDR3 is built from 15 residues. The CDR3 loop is CSAREAGALNYGYTF.

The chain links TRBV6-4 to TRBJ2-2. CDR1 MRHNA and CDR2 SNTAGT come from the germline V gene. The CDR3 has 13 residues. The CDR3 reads CASSDSLSGELFF.

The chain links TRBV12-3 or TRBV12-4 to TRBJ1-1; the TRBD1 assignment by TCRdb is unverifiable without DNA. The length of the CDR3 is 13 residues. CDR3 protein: CASSLRDRAEAFF.

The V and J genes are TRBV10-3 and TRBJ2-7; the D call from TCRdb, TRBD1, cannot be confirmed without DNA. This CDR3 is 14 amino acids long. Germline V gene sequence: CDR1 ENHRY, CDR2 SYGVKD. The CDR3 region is CAIRLDRANSEQYF.

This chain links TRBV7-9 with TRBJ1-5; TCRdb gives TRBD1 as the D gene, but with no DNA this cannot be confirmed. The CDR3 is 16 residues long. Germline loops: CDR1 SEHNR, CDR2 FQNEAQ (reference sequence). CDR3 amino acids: CASSLGSGSSNQPQHF.

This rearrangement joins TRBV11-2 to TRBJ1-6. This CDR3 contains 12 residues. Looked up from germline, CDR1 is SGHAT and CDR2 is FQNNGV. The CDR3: CASSFSGSPLHF. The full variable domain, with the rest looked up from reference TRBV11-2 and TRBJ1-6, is EAGVAQSPRYKIIEKRQSVAFWCNPISGHATLYWYQQILGQGPKLLIQFQNNGVVDDSQLPKDRFSAERLKGVDSTLKIQPAKLEDSAVYLCASSFSGSPLHFGNGTRLTVT.

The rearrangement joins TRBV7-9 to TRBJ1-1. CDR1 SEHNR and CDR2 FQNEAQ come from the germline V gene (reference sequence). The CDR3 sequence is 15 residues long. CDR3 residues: CASSFAGRLNTEAFF.

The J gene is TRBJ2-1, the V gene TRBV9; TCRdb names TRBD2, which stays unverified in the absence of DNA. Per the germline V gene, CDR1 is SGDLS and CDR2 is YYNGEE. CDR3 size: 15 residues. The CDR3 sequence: CASSVVGGAYNEQFF.

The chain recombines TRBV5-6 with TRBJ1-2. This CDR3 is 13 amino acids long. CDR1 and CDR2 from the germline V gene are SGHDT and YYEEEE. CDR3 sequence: CASSLDQEDGYTF. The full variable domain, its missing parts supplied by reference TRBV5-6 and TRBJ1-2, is DAGVTQSPTHLIKTRGQQVTLRCSPKSGHDTVSWYQQALGQGPQFIFQYYEEEERQRGNFPDRFSGHQFPNYSSELNVNALLLGDSALYLCASSLDQEDGYTFGSGTRLTVV.

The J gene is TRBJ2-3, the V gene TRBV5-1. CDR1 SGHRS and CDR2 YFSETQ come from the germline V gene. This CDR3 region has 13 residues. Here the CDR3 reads CASSLDPMDTQYF.

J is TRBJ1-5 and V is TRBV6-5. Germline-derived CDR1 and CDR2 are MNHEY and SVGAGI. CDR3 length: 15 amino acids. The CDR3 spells CASSYSRGLGQPQHF.

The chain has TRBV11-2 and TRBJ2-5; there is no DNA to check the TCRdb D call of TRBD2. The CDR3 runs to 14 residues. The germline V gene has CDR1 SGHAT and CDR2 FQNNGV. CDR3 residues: CASSSDSRGGTQYF.

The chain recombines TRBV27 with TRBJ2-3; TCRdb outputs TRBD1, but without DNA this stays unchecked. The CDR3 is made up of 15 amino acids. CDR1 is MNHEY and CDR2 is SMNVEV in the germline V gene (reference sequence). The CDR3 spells CASSSKQGLWDTQYF.

Here the CDR3 reads CASSFSGAWQETQYF. The chain recombines TRBV5-1 with TRBJ2-5; TCRdb picks TRBD1, but there is no DNA to check that call. Per the germline V gene, CDR1 is SGHRS and CDR2 is YFSETQ. The CDR3 runs 15 residues.

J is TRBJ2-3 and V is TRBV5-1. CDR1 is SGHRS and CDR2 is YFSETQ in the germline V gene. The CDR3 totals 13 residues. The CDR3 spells CASSLEVTDTQYF.

The CDR3 loop reads CANSLILTRGKLFF. The J gene is TRBJ1-4, the V gene TRBV12-3 or TRBV12-4; no DNA is available, so the TRBD1 call from TCRdb remains unchecked. The length of the CDR3 is 14 residues.

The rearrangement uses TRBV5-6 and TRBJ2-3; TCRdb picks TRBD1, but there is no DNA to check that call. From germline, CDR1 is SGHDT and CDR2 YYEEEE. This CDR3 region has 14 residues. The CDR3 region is CASSLGGTTDTQYF.

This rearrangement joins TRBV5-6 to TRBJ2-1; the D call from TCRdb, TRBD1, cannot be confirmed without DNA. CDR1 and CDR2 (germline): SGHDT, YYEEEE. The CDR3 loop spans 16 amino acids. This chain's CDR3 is CASSLGDRDVYNEQFF.

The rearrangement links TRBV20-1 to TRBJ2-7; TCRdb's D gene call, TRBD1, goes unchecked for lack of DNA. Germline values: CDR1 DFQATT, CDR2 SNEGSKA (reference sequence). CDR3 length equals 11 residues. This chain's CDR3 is CSRGTDYEQYF.